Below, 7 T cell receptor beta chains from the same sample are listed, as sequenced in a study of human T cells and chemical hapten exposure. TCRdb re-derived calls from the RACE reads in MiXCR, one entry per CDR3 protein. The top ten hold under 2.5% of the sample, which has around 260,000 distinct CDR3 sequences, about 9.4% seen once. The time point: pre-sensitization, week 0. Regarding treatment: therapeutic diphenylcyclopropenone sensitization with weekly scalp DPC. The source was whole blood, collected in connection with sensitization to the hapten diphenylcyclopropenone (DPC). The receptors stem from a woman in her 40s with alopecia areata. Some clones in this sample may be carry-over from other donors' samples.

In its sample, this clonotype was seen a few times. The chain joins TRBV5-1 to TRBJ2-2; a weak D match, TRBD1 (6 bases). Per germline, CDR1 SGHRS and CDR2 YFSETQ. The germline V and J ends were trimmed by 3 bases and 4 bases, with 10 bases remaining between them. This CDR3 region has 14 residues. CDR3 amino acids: CASSWTEGTGELFF. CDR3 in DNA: TGCGCCAGCAGCTGGACAGAGGGCACCGGGGAGCTGTTTTTT.

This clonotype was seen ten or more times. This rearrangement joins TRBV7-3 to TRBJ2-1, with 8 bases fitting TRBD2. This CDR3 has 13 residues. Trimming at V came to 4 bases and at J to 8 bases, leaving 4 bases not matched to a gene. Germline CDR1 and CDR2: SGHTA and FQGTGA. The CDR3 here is CASSSTSAHEQFF. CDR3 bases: TGTGCCAGCAGCTCGACTAGCGCGCATGAGCAGTTCTTC.

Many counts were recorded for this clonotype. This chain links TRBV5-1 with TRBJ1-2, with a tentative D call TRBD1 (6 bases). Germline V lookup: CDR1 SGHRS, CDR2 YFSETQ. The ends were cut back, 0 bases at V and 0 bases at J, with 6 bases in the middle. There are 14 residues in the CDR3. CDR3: CASSLGQANYGYTF. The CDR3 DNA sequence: TGCGCCAGCAGCTTGGGACAGGCTAACTATGGCTACACCTTC.

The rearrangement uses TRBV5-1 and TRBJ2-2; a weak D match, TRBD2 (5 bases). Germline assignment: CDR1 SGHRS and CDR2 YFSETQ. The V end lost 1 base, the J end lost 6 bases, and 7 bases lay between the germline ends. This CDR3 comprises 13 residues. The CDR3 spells CASSLNGAGELFF. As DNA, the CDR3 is TGCGCCAGCAGCTTGAACGGGGCCGGGGAGCTGTTTTTT.

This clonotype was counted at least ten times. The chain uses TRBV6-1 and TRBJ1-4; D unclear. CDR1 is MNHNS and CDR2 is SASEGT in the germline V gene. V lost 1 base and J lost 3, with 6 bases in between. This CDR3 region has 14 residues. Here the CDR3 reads CASSEEVSNEKLFF. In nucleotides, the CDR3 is TGTGCCAGCAGTGAAGAGGTCTCTAATGAAAAACTGTTTTTT.

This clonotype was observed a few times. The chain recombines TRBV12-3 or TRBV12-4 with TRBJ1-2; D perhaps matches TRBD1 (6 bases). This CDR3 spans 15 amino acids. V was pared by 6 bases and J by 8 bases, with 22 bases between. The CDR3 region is CASSPNPQGYWGYTF. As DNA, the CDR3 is TGTGCCAGCAGCCCCAACCCACAGGGATATTGGGGCTACACCTTC.

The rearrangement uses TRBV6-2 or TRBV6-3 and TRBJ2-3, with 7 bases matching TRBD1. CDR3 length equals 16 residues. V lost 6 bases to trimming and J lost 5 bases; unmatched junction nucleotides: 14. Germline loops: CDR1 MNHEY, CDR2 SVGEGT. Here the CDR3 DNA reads TGTGCCAGCAGCCGACCCAGGGGGTCGGCTATAGATACGCAGTATTTT. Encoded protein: CASSRPRGSAIDTQYF.